This TCR beta chain was sequenced in a study of shared clonotypes between healthy human individuals (dated by TCRdb to 2020 to 2022). With respect to the entire study: The cohort comprised two women and a few men aged 18 to 49 years. Different laboratories and diverse techniques were used to prepare libraries and sequence TCR repertoires, to increase sequencing depth and limit assay-specific biases. For each donor, CD4 naive and CD4 memory were each run on three plates, CD8 naive on two plates, and CD8 memory on one plate. Between about 0.85 and 10 billion PBMCs per donor were obtained by leukapheresis. To estimate repertoire size and how much clonotypes are shared between individuals, the study performed deep sequencing of blood TCR repertoires from 4 to 6 healthy adults. Results the study describes overall, beyond this receptor: Sampling was restricted to blood, and TCR repertoires in tissues likely differ from the TCR repertoires found in blood. Higher generation probabilities were observed for clonotypes shared by all four sorted-subset donors than for non-shared clonotypes. Across a few donors, roughly 5.4% of naive CD4, approximately 4% of naive CD8, under 2.5% of memory CD4, and roughly 0.41% of memory CD8 clonotypes were shared. Based on pairwise subsampling, the degree of clonotype sharing among donors was expected to be affected by sequencing depth. Because the study included a small number of donors, the genetic and exposure-history diversity represented was limited. Naive subsets generally had larger estimated clonotype richness than memory subsets. Rarefaction of sorted-subset datasets indicated incomplete sequencing despite the large sequencing depth.

Using the deep immunoSEQ assay, multiplex PCR amplified TCR CDR3 regions from genomic DNA. Extracted genomic DNA from each cell subset was spread evenly across all wells of several immunoSEQ 96-well plates, with each plate serving as a replicate. Each replicate PCR for sorted subsets received roughly 200 ng genomic DNA, equal to 28,000 or so T cell genomes. Purified libraries were quantified with a Qubit 3.0 fluorometer, sized on a Bioanalyzer 2100, and re-quantified with the KAPA Library Quantification kit. Every immunoSEQ 96-well plate was sequenced on a separate single-read 150-cycle Illumina NextSeq 550 flow cell. Per the authors' processing: Because only junctional sequences without quality scores were contained in the immunoSEQ output, filtering matching that applied to full-length reads could not be performed. Sequences were annotated with PyIR, a Python wrapper for IgBLAST v1.9, and V/J genes and CDR3 were assigned using IMGT germline references. Reads were filtered out if the reads had weak V/J assignments (E-value above 1e-6), no CDR3, stop codons, out-of-frame junctions, or ambiguous translated residues. A V3J clonotype was defined by an identical inferred V gene, J gene, and CDR3 amino acid sequence. To compute the percentage overlap between repertoires, the number of shared unique clonotypes was divided by the size of the smaller repertoire. Repertoire richness was assessed with RTK rarefaction, the Chao1 estimator, and Recon v2.1 estimates of unobserved clonotypes. OLGA was used to compute generation probabilities for all TCRbeta clonotypes that the gDNA method yielded from a handful of donors. TCRdb took over this immuneACCESS table, retaining in-frame rearrangements with V and J assigned. Such tables are incomplete; in checked studies, under half of the missing clones stem from an unresolved V gene, and the remainder is unexplained. That table furnishes V, J and clone size, whereas the DNA furnished D and trimming. Within this sample are 1,400,000 or so clones, with approximately 98.5% of them counted one time only. Of the sample, about 0.4% falls within the top ten clones.

Including cysteine and phenylalanine, the CDR3 has 15 amino acids. The read is trimmed to its CDR3 DNA, 45 bases read in frame from base 1. Trimming costs V 0 bases and J 0 bases, and their ends lie 9 bases apart. From the germline V gene, CDR1 is SGHRS and CDR2 is YFSETQ. Donors were healthy HIV-negative adults with no recently reported acute infections or vaccinations. Only Caucasian adults living in Nashville, Tennessee, USA were represented among the donors. Magnetic negative selection was used to enrich CD4+ T cells, after which naive cells were positively selected on CD45RA and the negative fraction became the memory subset. Blood was collected by leukapheresis, and PBMCs were isolated by Ficoll-Histopaque density gradient centrifugation and then cryopreserved in liquid nitrogen vapor phase. Analytical flow cytometry was used to check the purity and quantity of every magnetically sorted T cell population. From each sorted fraction, genomic DNA was isolated and quantified by UV absorbance on a Nanodrop 2000c.

With respect to this clone: Its antigen remains unidentified. Per-base qualities were not stored, and no clone one base away is much larger.

The receptor was derived from a man aged 25 to 40 in good health. The chain was built from TRBV5-1 and TRBJ1-2; the D gene identity is not certain. The sample consisted of naive CD4+ T cells sorted from blood. The cell subset or site label here, explained by the study, means: CD45RA+ positively selected. The nucleotides read TGCGCCAGCAGCTTGGCCCTGGCAGCTAACTATGGCTACACCTTC. It specifies CASSLALAANYGYTF.